This T cell receptor beta chain was sequenced during a study of T cells in Graves' hyperthyroidism and ophthalmopathy. Study as a whole: Peripheral blood samples were taken at initial diagnosis, prior to any treatment. Study-wide results and limits: The model foresaw ophthalmopathy a median 6.5 months prior to onset.

Ten or more counts support this clonotype. Its antigen is as yet unknown. V was shortened by 6 bases and J by 6 bases, with 7 bases between the two germline ends. CDR3 size: 11 residues. Germline CDR1 SEHNR, CDR2 FQNEAQ (reference sequence). A NOSPECS grade of at least 4, a Clinical Activity Score of at least 3 and duration under 3 months were recorded in ophthalmopathy patients. Using RNA transcripts as the source, TCR beta CDR3 regions were amplified. The primer set for the first-round RT-PCR of the TCR CDR3 was HTBI. MiXCR, run by TCRdb on the multiplex PCR reads, gives a single entry per CDR3 protein. This sample carries a few hundred thousand distinct CDR3 sequences, more than 15% of them seen once, and the ten largest clones take roughly 18%.

The sequence derives from a woman aged 18-35 years with Graves' ophthalmopathy. This chain links TRBV7-9 with TRBJ2-3; D is unresolved. Sample: blood. The CDR3 nucleotides read TGTGCCAGCAGAGAGATGGATACGCAGTATTTT. This encodes CASREMDTQYF.